These 18 T cell receptor beta chains were all obtained from the same sample, sequenced in a study of identical twins. TCRdb re-called the 5' RACE reads through MiXCR, storing one row per CDR3 protein. This table has 450,000 or so distinct CDR3 sequences, more than 13% appearing once. These data are also associated with another study on yellow fever vaccine responses in identical twins.

The specimen was CD4+ T cells sorted from blood. These receptors all come from a woman between 18 and 30 years old in good health.

This clonotype turned up a few times. V gene TRBV7-2 combines with J gene TRBJ2-1; 14 nucleotides align to TRBD2. This CDR3 has 15 amino acids. Germline CDR1 reads SGHTA; CDR2 reads FQGNSA. V lost 5 bases to trimming and J lost 8 bases; unmatched junction nucleotides: 5. CDR3 region: CASSQTSGRVDEQFF. CDR3 nucleotides: TGTGCCAGCAGCCAGACTAGCGGGAGGGTGGATGAGCAGTTCTTC.

This clonotype was counted only a few times. V usage is TRBV29-1 and J usage is TRBJ2-1; no clear D. Trimming removed 2 bases from V and 7 bases from J, with 18 bases in between. CDR1 and CDR2 (germline): SQVTM, ANQGSEA. CDR3 length: 15 amino acids. In DNA, the CDR3 is TGCAGCGTTGAACGTATAGATGGGCTTGGGAATGAGCAGTTCTTC. This translates into CSVERIDGLGNEQFF.

The table lists this clonotype with many counts. The rearrangement uses TRBV11-1 and TRBJ2-2, with 11 bases identical to TRBD2. Looked up from germline, CDR1 is SGHAT and CDR2 is FQDESV (reference sequence). The CDR3 runs 18 residues. The trim removed 4 bases at V and 5 bases at J, leaving 12 bases unmatched. CDR3 residues: CASSYALAGALSTGELFF. As DNA, the CDR3 is TGTGCCAGCAGCTATGCACTAGCGGGGGCCCTGAGTACCGGGGAGCTGTTTTTT.

This rearrangement joins TRBV7-3 to TRBJ2-3; D is possibly TRBD2 (7 bases). CDR3 length: 15 amino acids. Trimming pared 0 bases from V and 5 bases from J, leaving 12 bases between. Germline CDR1 SGHTA, CDR2 FQGTGA. The CDR3 spells CASSLTRGAGDTQYF. The CDR3 DNA reads TGTGCCAGCAGCTTAACTCGGGGGGCGGGAGATACGCAGTATTTT.

This clonotype was recorded a few times. The CDR3 protein is CASSRRQSNQPQHF. CDR3 sequence (DNA): TGCGCCAGCAGCCGAAGACAGAGCAATCAGCCCCAGCATTTT. The rearrangement uses TRBV5-1 and TRBJ1-5; tentatively, D is TRBD1 (5 bases). Germline assignment: CDR1 SGHRS and CDR2 YFSETQ. CDR3 size: 14 residues. Trimming stripped 4 bases from V and 1 base from J, with 9 bases between.

The chain joins TRBV6-1 to TRBJ2-1; no clear D. Germline CDR1 MNHNS, CDR2 SASEGT. There are 14 residues in the CDR3. Trimming removed 7 bases at V and 1 base at J, with 11 bases between. CDR3 DNA sequence: TGTGCCAGCAAGGCTCTCGGGTCCTACAATGAGCAGTTCTTC. Amino acid sequence: CASKALGSYNEQFF.

The chain recombines TRBV10-3 with TRBJ1-1, with 8 bases that match TRBD1. The trim removed 0 bases at V and 1 base at J, leaving 7 bases unmatched. The germline gives CDR1 ENHRY, CDR2 SYGVKD. The length of the CDR3 is 17 residues. CDR3: CAISESAGGAGNTEAFF. CDR3 DNA sequence: TGTGCCATCAGTGAGTCCGCAGGGGGCGCGGGGAACACTGAAGCTTTCTTT.

Only a few counts were recorded for this clonotype. The chain carries TRBV4-3 and TRBJ2-3, with D tentatively TRBD1 (6 bases). Per the germline V gene, CDR1 is LGHNA and CDR2 is YSLEER. CDR3 length: 17 residues. With 1 base removed from V and 2 bases from J, the gap between germline ends came to 16 bases. CDR3 region: CASSQGLQQGPTDTQYF. The CDR3 DNA reads TGCGCCAGCAGCCAAGGGCTCCAACAGGGCCCCACAGATACGCAGTATTTT.

This clonotype has just one count. One end of the junction does not line up with germline, which may come from a read error. The chain combines TRBV6-5 with TRBJ1-4; D not resolved. The CDR3 length is 15 residues. Germline lookup yields CDR1 MNHEY and CDR2 SVGAGI. Written as DNA, the CDR3 is TGTGCCAGCAGTTCCCGGGCCCCCAGTGGGGAAAAACTGTCTTTT. It translates to CASSSRAPSGEKLSF.

This rearrangement joins TRBV4-3 to TRBJ2-7, with 10 bases lining up with TRBD2. The CDR3 is 15 amino acids. V was pared by 4 bases and J by 1 base, with 4 bases of the junction left unmatched. Germline lookup yields CDR1 LGHNA and CDR2 YSLEER. CDR3 residues: CASSRTSGDSYEQYF. The DNA for the CDR3 is TGCGCCAGCAGCCGCACTAGCGGGGATTCCTACGAGCAGTACTTC.

This clonotype was counted only a few times. This chain uses TRBV20-1 with TRBJ2-7, with 12 bases that match TRBD2. J lost 3 bases, V lost 4 bases, and 4 bases had no gene match. The V gene's germline CDR1 is DFQATT and CDR2 SNEGSKA (reference sequence). This CDR3 has 14 amino acids. CDR3: CSAKGTSGLYEQYF. CDR3 bases: TGCAGTGCTAAAGGGACTAGCGGGCTCTACGAGCAGTACTTC.

This clonotype was counted between two and nine times. The rearrangement uses TRBV4-3 and TRBJ2-4; 8 bases agree with TRBD2. CDR1 and CDR2 from the germline V gene are LGHNA and YSLEER. This CDR3 has 16 amino acids. J was trimmed by 1 base and V by 1 base; bases with no gene match: 3. CDR3 nucleotides: TGCGCCAGCAGCCAAGGGCGGGAGGCGGCCAAAAACATTCAGTACTTC. Its protein is CASSQGREAAKNIQYF.

This rearrangement joins TRBV29-1 to TRBJ1-2, with 7 bases lining up with TRBD1. The germline CDR1 and CDR2 sequences are SQVTM and ANQGSEA. Losses at the gene ends were 1 base for V and 6 bases for J; bases not matched to a gene: 8. This CDR3 is 14 amino acids long. The DNA for the CDR3 is TGCAGCGTTGAAGGACAGGGTTTCGGCGATGGCTACACCTTC. This sequence encodes CSVEGQGFGDGYTF.

This clonotype was seen more than once but under ten times. The chain employs TRBV6-1 and TRBJ2-5; TRBD1 matches 10 bases. V dropped 6 bases and J dropped 5; count of bases not matched to a gene: 9. Germline lookup yields CDR1 MNHNS and CDR2 SASEGT. There are 15 residues in the CDR3. CDR3 nucleotide sequence: TGTGCCAGCAGGCCGGGACAGGGGACGCCGGAGACCCAGTACTTC. It yields the protein CASRPGQGTPETQYF.

The chain couples TRBV5-1 to TRBJ2-3; D not resolved. The V and J ends lost 0 bases and 0 bases respectively, with 8 bases between them. This CDR3 comprises 15 residues. The germline CDR1 and CDR2 sequences are SGHRS and YFSETQ. Written as DNA, the CDR3 is TGCGCCAGCAGCTTGGCGACAACTAGCACAGATACGCAGTATTTT. It yields the protein CASSLATTSTDTQYF.

The chain couples TRBV28 to TRBJ2-2; 8 positions agree with TRBD2. Germline lookup yields CDR1 MDHEN and CDR2 SYDVKM. V gave up 7 bases and J gave up 7 bases; unmatched junction bases: 11. The CDR3 consists of 15 residues. CDR3 region: CASKGAGVTVGELFF. CDR3 sequence (DNA): TGTGCCAGCAAGGGAGCGGGAGTAACTGTCGGGGAGCTGTTTTTT.

This clonotype was observed a few times. This chain connects TRBV7-2 to TRBJ2-7; 11 bases align to TRBD1. The J segment lost 4 bases and the V segment lost 5 bases, leaving 7 bases of the junction unmatched. CDR3 length: 15 amino acids. CDR1 is SGHTA, CDR2 FQGNSA, per germline. For the CDR3, the DNA is TGTGCCAGCAGCCAAAGGGACAGGGGGGTGTACGAGCAGTACTTC. This translates into CASSQRDRGVYEQYF.

The chain links TRBV14 to TRBJ1-1; D is perhaps TRBD1 (5 bases). Trimming took off 4 bases at V and 6 bases at J, with 15 bases between the two ends. The germline gives CDR1 SGHDN, CDR2 FVKESK. This CDR3 has 14 amino acids. CDR3 DNA sequence: TGTGCCAGCAGCCCGTGGGGCGGGGGATCTGAAGCTTTCTTT. Protein product: CASSPWGGGSEAFF.